This T cell receptor beta chain was captured in a study of shared clonotypes between healthy human individuals. Positively selected for CCR7, the CD45RO-negative cells used as naive CD8 cells excluded terminally differentiated effector memory CD45RA+ cells. Data came from immunoSEQ multiplex PCR; TCRdb stores just in-frame clones and leaves some out. The sample carries under 700,000 clones, 85% to 95% recorded once. The length of the CDR3 is 13 residues. In germline, CDR1 is MNHEY, CDR2 SVGAGI. Trimming left V 0 bases short and J 3 bases short, with 6 bases between. The receptor was isolated from a woman younger than 45 in good health. The chain joins TRBV6-5 to TRBJ2-7; D call uncertain. Material: naive CD8+ T cells sorted from blood. The CDR3 DNA sequence: TGTGCCAGCAGTTACTCTCAGGACTACGAGCAGTACTTC. The encoded protein is CASSYSQDYEQYF.